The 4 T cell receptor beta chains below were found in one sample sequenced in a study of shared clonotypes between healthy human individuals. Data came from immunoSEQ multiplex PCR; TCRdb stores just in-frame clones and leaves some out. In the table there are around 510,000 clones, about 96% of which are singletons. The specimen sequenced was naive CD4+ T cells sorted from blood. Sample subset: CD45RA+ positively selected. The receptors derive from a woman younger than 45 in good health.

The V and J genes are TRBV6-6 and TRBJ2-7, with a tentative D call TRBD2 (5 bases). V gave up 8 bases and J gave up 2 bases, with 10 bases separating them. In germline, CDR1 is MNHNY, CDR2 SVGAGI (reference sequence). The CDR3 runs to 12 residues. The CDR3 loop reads CASARAPYEQYF. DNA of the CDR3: TGTGCCAGCGCGCGGGCCCCCTACGAGCAGTACTTC.

The DNA for the CDR3 is TGTGCCAGTGGGGGGACAGTTAGCAATCAGCCCCAGCATTTT. This encodes CASGGTVSNQPQHF. The genes are TRBV28 and TRBJ1-5; 7 bases line up with TRBD1. The V segment lost 9 bases and the J segment 0 bases; nucleotides outside the gene matches: 5. The CDR3 has 14 residues. CDR1 is MDHEN, CDR2 SYDVKM, per germline.

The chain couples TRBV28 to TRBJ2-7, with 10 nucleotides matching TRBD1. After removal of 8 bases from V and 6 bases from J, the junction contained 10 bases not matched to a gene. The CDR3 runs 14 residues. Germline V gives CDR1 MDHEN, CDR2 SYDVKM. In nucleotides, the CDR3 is TGTGCCAGCCGTCGTCGACAGGGGGCGGGCGAGCAGTACTTC. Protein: CASRRRQGAGEQYF.

CDR3 region: CSVPSWDTQYF. Here the CDR3 DNA reads TGCAGTGTTCCTTCATGGGATACGCAGTATTTT. The chain employs TRBV20-1 and TRBJ2-3; D remains ambiguous. There are 11 residues in the CDR3. V was cut by 7 bases and J by 6 bases, with 11 bases left in between. Germline V gene sequence: CDR1 DFQATT, CDR2 SNEGSKA (reference sequence).